Listed below are T cell receptor beta chains from one sample, sequenced in a study of cytotoxic CD8 clonotypes in ibrutinib-treated CLL. Assay used: immunoSEQ multiplex PCR; TCRdb lists only in-frame clones, some missing. Among about 200,000 clones, 60% to 80% were seen once, and the ten largest hold about 6.4%. The specimen comprised PBMCs, sampled after 12 months of ibrutinib treatment. The receptors shown here come from a human donor with chronic lymphocytic leukemia. CDR3s include the opening cysteine and the closing phenylalanine or tryptophan. D genes are given only for firm matches. A clone size is listed for some rows: how often the clone was seen (once, few, many), or a class if it is expanded.

D	V	J	size	CDR3	DNA
-	TRBV2	TRBJ1-1	-	CASSLRNTEAFF	TGTGCCAGCAGTCTCCGTAACACTGAAGCTTTCTTT
-	TRBV7-9	TRBJ1-2	many	CASSLWGSFWGENGYTF	TGTGCCAGCAGCTTATGGGGCTCCTTTTGGGGGGAGAACGGCTACACCTTC
TRBD2	TRBV6-5	TRBJ2-2	-	CASSYFGLAGTGELFF	TGTGCCAGCAGTTACTTTGGACTAGCGGGGACCGGGGAGCTGTTTTTT
-	TRBV5-1	TRBJ2-3	-	CASSQRDTRNTDTQYF	TGCGCCAGCAGCCAACGGGACACCCGTAACACAGATACGCAGTATTTT
-	TRBV2	TRBJ2-7	-	CASSEGGLAYEQYF	TGTGCCAGCAGTGAAGGGGGGCTAGCCTACGAGCAGTACTTC
TRBD1	TRBV19	TRBJ2-3	-	CASRWSVTGVGDTQYF	TGTGCCAGTAGGTGGTCCGTAACAGGGGTTGGAGATACGCAGTATTTT
-	TRBV28	TRBJ1-2	few	CASRVRTDYGYTF	TGTGCCAGCAGGGTTCGGACGGACTATGGCTACACCTTC
-	TRBV5-6	TRBJ1-3	-	CASTPPGRGSGNTIYF	TGTGCCAGCACCCCCCCAGGCAGGGGCTCTGGAAACACCATATATTTT
-	TRBV11-3	TRBJ1-5	-	CASSPQGWQVLYQPQHF	TGTGCCAGCAGCCCCCAGGGCTGGCAAGTGCTGTATCAGCCCCAGCATTTT
-	TRBV21-1	TRBJ2-7	-	CARTQTSGGYEQYF	TGTGCCAGGACTCAGACTAGCGGGGGGTACGAGCAGTACTTC
-	TRBV2	TRBJ1-5	-	CASSRDKSNQPQHF	TGTGCCAGCAGCCGGGACAAGAGCAATCAGCCCCAGCATTTT
-	TRBV7-3	TRBJ2-1	-	CASSFNGLNEQFF	TGTGCCAGCAGCTTTAACGGGCTTAATGAGCAGTTCTTC
-	TRBV5-1	TRBJ1-4	few	CASSQGLEEKLFF	TGCGCCAGCAGCCAAGGACTGGAGGAAAAACTGTTTTTT